These T cell receptor beta chains were read from a single sample in a study of T cells in localized non-small cell lung cancer. Measured with immunoSEQ multiplex PCR; TCRdb has only the in-frame clones, and not every one. The sample records approximately 2,700 clones, approximately 25% being singletons. The sample was normal lung tissue next to the tumor, taken before any cancer treatment. Receptor source: a man aged 35 to 69 with stage II lung adenocarcinoma. The CDR3 runs from the conserved cysteine through the conserved F or W. The D gene is left open where the match is weak. Clone size is not always given. Where it is, it says once, few, many or a class for expanded clones.

V	D	size	J	DNA	CDR3
TRBV28	TRBD2	-	TRBJ2-3	TGTGCCAGCAGTTCCGGCGGGGGGGCCGACACAGATACGCAGTATTTT	CASSSGGGADTDTQYF
TRBV19	-	large	TRBJ2-7	TGTGCCAGTAGTATCACCTCTGACAGCTACGAGCAGTACTTC	CASSITSDSYEQYF
TRBV9	-	-	TRBJ1-1	TGTGCCAGCAGTGTTATGAGGGCTGAAGCTTTCTTT	CASSVMRAEAFF
TRBV11-3	-	few	TRBJ1-1	TGTGCCAGCAGCCCGGTTCTTGGGTCTGGCTCTGAAGCTTTCTTT	CASSPVLGSGSEAFF
TRBV10-1	-	few	TRBJ1-1	TGCGCCAGCAGGGAAACTACGGAGGAAGCTTTCTTT	CASRETTEEAFF
TRBV6-8	TRBD1	-	TRBJ2-3	TGTGCCTCCTCCGGGACAGGGGGACCGAATACGCAGTATTTT	CASSGTGGPNTQYF
TRBV9	-	medium-sized	TRBJ2-3	TGTGCCAGCAGCCCATTCCACGTAGCATTCACAGATACGCAGTATTTT	CASSPFHVAFTDTQYF
TRBV14	-	-	TRBJ2-7	TGTGCCAGCAGCCTCGGGACTCTTCCCTACGAGCAGTACTTC	CASSLGTLPYEQYF
TRBV18	-	-	TRBJ1-1	TGTGCCAGCTCACCACAGGGGGGGAACACTGAAGCTTTCTTT	CASSPQGGNTEAFF
TRBV6-7	-	few	TRBJ2-3	TGTGCCAGCAGTTACGGGGATACGCAGTATTTT	CASSYGDTQYF
TRBV19	-	-	TRBJ2-6	TGTGCCAGTAGTATTGGGTTGGGGGCCAACGTCCTGACTTTC	CASSIGLGANVLTF
TRBV6-8	TRBD1	medium-sized	TRBJ2-2	TGTGCCAGCAGTTACCGCCAGGGGGCTAAATGGGAGCTGTTTTTT	CASSYRQGAKWELFF
TRBV11-3	TRBD1	-	TRBJ1-1	TGTGCCAGCAGCTCTAGGGGACAGGGGAACACTGAAGCTTTCTTT	CASSSRGQGNTEAFF
TRBV5-1	-	once	TRBJ1-2	TGCGCCAGCAGCTTCGACATCGGGGACTATGGCTACACCTTC	CASSFDIGDYGYTF
TRBV4-1	-	-	TRBJ1-2	TGCGCCAGCAGCCAAGTAAGGGAGGAATATGGCTACACCTTC	CASSQVREEYGYTF
TRBV6-8	-	few	TRBJ1-1	TGTGCCAGCAGCAGGGTTTGGAACACTGAAGCTTTCTTT	CASSRVWNTEAFF
TRBV11-3	TRBD2	medium-sized	TRBJ2-1	TGTGCCAGCAGCCCCCTCGGGATAGCGGGCGGCAATGAGCAGTTCTTC	CASSPLGIAGGNEQFF
TRBV23-1	TRBD2	-	TRBJ2-2	TGCGCCAGCAGTCAACGTCAGGGGAGCGGGGGACCGAACACCGGGGAGCTGTTTTTT	CASSQRQGSGGPNTGELFF
TRBV19	-	few	TRBJ2-5	TGTGCCAGTAGTAAGGCGGGGGCAAGAGAGACCCAGTACTTC	CASSKAGARETQYF
TRBV11-3	-	-	TRBJ1-3	TGTGCCAGCAGCTTGACAGTATCTGGAAACACCATATATTTT	CASSLTVSGNTIYF
TRBV10-1	-	-	TRBJ2-4	TGCGCCAGCAGTGGTGGCGGCGGACAGTACTTC	CASSGGGGQYF
TRBV6-8	-	-	TRBJ2-7	TGTGCCATCAGTCCAGGAGGGACCTACGAGCAGTACTTC	CAISPGGTYEQYF